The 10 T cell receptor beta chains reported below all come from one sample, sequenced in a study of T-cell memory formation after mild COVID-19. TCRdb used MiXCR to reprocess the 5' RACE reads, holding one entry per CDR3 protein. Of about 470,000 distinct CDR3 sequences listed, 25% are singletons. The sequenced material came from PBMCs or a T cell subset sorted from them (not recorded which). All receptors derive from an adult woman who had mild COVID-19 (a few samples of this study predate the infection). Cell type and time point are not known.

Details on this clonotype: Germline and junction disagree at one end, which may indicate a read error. As DNA, the CDR3 is TGTGACAGCAGCTCCGGGGCGTCCTCAGGGGAGGCTTTCTTT. Its translation is CDSSSGASSGEAFF. The chain has TRBV7-9 and TRBJ1-1, with D maybe TRBD1 (6 bases). Looked up from germline, CDR1 is SEHNR and CDR2 is FQNEAQ (reference sequence). The length of the CDR3 is 14 residues.

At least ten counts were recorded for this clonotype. CDR3 region: CASSPLGGLRGETQYF. As DNA, the CDR3 is TGTGCCAGCAGCCCACTGGGGGGGCTGAGAGGGGAGACCCAGTACTTC. The gene calls are TRBV11-3 and TRBJ2-5, with D perhaps matching TRBD2 (7 bases). The CDR3 length is 16 residues. V lost 5 bases, J lost 5 bases, and 21 bases lay in between. In germline, CDR1 is SGHNT, CDR2 YENEEA.

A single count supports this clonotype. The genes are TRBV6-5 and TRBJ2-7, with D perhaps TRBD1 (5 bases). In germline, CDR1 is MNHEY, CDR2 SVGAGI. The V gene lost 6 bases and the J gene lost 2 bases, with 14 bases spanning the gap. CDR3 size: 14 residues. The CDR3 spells CASSQGRATYEQYF. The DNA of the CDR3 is TGTGCCAGCAGCCAGGGCAGGGCTACCTACGAGCAGTACTTC.

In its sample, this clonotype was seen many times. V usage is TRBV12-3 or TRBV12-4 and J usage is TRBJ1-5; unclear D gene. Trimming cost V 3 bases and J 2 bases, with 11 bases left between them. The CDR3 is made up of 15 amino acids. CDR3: CASSLSSGRNQPQHF. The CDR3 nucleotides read TGTGCCAGCAGTTTGAGTTCGGGCCGCAATCAGCCCCAGCATTTT.

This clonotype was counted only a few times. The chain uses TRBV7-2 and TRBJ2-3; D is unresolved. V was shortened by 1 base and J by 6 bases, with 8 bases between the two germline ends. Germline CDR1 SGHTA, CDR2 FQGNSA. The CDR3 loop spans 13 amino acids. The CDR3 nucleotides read TGTGCCAGCAGCTTAGGGACCGGGGATACGCAGTATTTT. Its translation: CASSLGTGDTQYF.

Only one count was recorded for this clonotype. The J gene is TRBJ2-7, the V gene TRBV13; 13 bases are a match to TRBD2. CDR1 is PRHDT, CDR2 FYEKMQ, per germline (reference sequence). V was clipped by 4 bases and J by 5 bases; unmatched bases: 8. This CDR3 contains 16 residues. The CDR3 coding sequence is TGTGCCAGCAGCTCTCCCGGACTAGCGGGAGTAGACGAGCAGTACTTC. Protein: CASSSPGLAGVDEQYF.

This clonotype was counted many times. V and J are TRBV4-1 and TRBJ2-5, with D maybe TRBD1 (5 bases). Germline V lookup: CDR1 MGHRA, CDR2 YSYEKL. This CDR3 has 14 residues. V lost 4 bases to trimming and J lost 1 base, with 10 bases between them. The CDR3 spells CASSRLTAQETQYF. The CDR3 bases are TGCGCCAGCAGCCGGCTGACAGCCCAAGAGACCCAGTACTTC.

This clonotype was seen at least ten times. CDR3 residues: CASSCLGGRPYEQYF. CDR3 DNA sequence: TGTGCCAGCAGCTGCCTAGGGGGCCGACCCTACGAGCAGTACTTC. The rearrangement joins TRBV12-1 to TRBJ2-7; the tabulated D call, TRBD1, remains unverified against the DNA. TRBV12-1 counts as a pseudogene. The CDR3 is 15 amino acids.

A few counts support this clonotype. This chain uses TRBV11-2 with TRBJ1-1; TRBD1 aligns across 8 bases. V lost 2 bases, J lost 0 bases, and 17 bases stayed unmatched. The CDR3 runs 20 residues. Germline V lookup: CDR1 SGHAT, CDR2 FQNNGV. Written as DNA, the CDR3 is TGTGCCAGCAGCTTACGCCCCAGACAGGGGAAGGGGGAAATGAACACTGAAGCTTTCTTT. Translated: CASSLRPRQGKGEMNTEAFF.

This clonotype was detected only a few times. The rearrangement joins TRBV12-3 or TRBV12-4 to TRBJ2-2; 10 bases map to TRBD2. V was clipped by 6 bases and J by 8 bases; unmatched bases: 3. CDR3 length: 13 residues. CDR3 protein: CASRASGRGELFF. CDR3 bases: TGTGCCAGCAGGGCTAGCGGGAGAGGGGAGCTGTTTTTT.